This T cell receptor beta chain was sequenced in a study of CD8 T cell repertoires and HIV-1 epitope variants. Sequencing of TCR beta CDR3 used immunoSEQ survey depth. Assay: immunoSEQ multiplex PCR; the TCRdb copy retains only in-frame clones and omits some. This repertoire shows over 6,000 clones, roughly 70% found once; its top ten account for approximately 47%. By share, this clone counts as medium-sized. Its antigen is not identified. The receptor comes from a male donor with HIV. Specimen: cultured CD8+ T cells derived from PBMCs.

CDR3: CSVLKGTGELFF. In DNA, the CDR3 is TGCAGCGTCTTGAAGGGCACCGGGGAGCTGTTTTTT. V is TRBV29-1 and J is TRBJ2-2; D unclear. Germline loops: CDR1 SQVTM, CDR2 ANQGSEA. This CDR3 has 12 residues. The V and J ends lost 6 bases and 4 bases respectively, with 9 bases between them.